The 18 T cell receptor beta chains in this list originate from one sample, sequenced in a study of blood T cells in healthy people across ages. A second PCR, run for about 7 to 11 cycles, used a sample-barcoded 5' primer plus a J-beta primer mix. A single record per CDR3 protein comes from TCRdb applying MiXCR to the 5' RACE reads. The data hold about 1 million distinct CDR3 sequences, with 40% to 55% observed a single time. The material sequenced was blood. These receptors were collected from an older woman in good health.

This clonotype came up many times. This sequence may be a read error, since a much larger clone differs from it by one base. This chain joins TRBV29-1 and TRBJ2-7; D is possibly TRBD2 (6 bases). V lost 7 bases to trimming and J lost 6 bases, with 13 bases between them. Germline V lookup: CDR1 SQVTM, CDR2 ANQGSEA. This CDR3 region has 11 residues. In DNA form, the CDR3 reads TGCAGCGGTGGAGGGCCAGCCGAGCAGTACTTC. It encodes CSGGGPAEQYF.

This rearrangement joins TRBV5-5 to TRBJ2-5; 8 bases fit TRBD2. The J call could be wrong; TRBJ2-7 is a better fit for the DNA end. Per germline, CDR1 SGHKS and CDR2 YYEKEE (reference sequence). The CDR3 totals 15 residues. Here the CDR3 DNA reads TGTGCCAGCAGCTCCGCAGCGGGAGTAGCGTACGAGCAGTACTTC. Amino acids: CASSSAAGVAYEQYF.

The gene calls are TRBV4-1 and TRBJ2-3, with D unresolved. V lost 2 bases, J lost 4 bases, and 7 bases lay in between. Germline V CDR1 and CDR2: MGHRA, YSYEKL. The CDR3 contains 13 residues. DNA of the CDR3: TGCGCCAGCAGCCAAAACCTCCCAGATACGCAGTATTTT. Translated: CASSQNLPDTQYF.

The V and J genes are TRBV18 and TRBJ2-4; possible D gene TRBD2, 5 bases. This CDR3 region has 15 residues. The V and J ends lost 2 bases and 6 bases respectively, with 14 bases between them. CDR1 is KGHSH and CDR2 is LQKENI in the germline V gene. CDR3 nucleotide sequence: TGTGCCAGCTCACCAGCACAGACTACCCGAAACATTCAGTACTTC. Translated: CASSPAQTTRNIQYF.

V and J are TRBV29-1 and TRBJ2-7; TRBD1 matches 8 bases. Germline trimming cut 1 base from V and 5 bases from J; bases unmatched to any gene: 4. The CDR3 spans 13 residues. Germline V gene data show CDR1 as SQVTM and CDR2 as ANQGSEA. CDR3 bases: TGCAGCGTTGAAGCGGACAGGGTACACGAGCAGTACTTC. It encodes CSVEADRVHEQYF.

V is TRBV29-1 and J is TRBJ2-1, with 7 bases aligning to TRBD1. Germline loops: CDR1 SQVTM, CDR2 ANQGSEA. Trimming removed 1 base from V and 2 bases from J; junction bases left unmatched: 5. CDR3 length: 15 residues. CDR3 protein: CSVEGYRGPYNEQFF. The CDR3 coding sequence is TGCAGCGTTGAAGGATACAGGGGCCCCTACAATGAGCAGTTCTTC.

This clonotype was observed at least ten times. One junction end disagrees with the germline gene, perhaps due to a read error. The chain employs TRBV5-1 and TRBJ2-7, with no clear D. CDR1 and CDR2 (germline): SGHRS, YFSETQ. The CDR3 covers 11 residues. The CDR3 coding sequence is TGTGCCAGCAGGAGCTCCTACGAGCAGTACTTC. It is translated as CASRSSYEQYF.

Note on this clonotype: At one end, the junction sequence differs from germline, possibly due to a read error. The V gene is TRBV20-1, the J gene TRBJ2-5; D is perhaps TRBD2 (6 bases). Matching the DNA end better, TRBJ2-7 makes the J call doubtful. This CDR3 has 15 residues. Germline values: CDR1 DFQATT, CDR2 SNEGSKA (reference sequence). The DNA of the CDR3 is TGCTGTGCTAGAGATAGGCGGGATGATCGCTACGAGCAGTACTTC. Protein product: CCARDRRDDRYEQYF.

The chain combines TRBV27 with TRBJ1-6; TRBD1 is a possible D gene (5 bases). Germline values: CDR1 MNHEY, CDR2 SMNVEV (reference sequence). V was trimmed by 5 bases and J by 9 bases, leaving 17 bases between them. CDR3 length: 15 residues. CDR3 in amino acids: CASSTLGTLTSPLHF. CDR3 DNA sequence: TGTGCCAGCAGTACCCTTGGGACGCTCACTTCACCCCTCCACTTT.

The chain combines TRBV12-3 or TRBV12-4 with TRBJ1-1; TRBD1 might be the D (5 bases). The CDR3 has 13 residues. Trimming took 4 bases from V and 7 from J, leaving 13 bases between them. CDR3 amino acids: CASSSHRQYEAFF. CDR3 bases: TGTGCCAGCAGTTCCCATAGACAGTATGAAGCTTTCTTT.

This clonotype was detected only once. The chain carries TRBV4-1 and TRBJ2-1; D may be TRBD1 (6 bases). Germline CDR1 is MGHRA and CDR2 is YSYEKL. This CDR3 is built from 20 residues. Trimming pared 3 bases from V and 2 bases from J, leaving 26 bases between. CDR3 loop: CASSHSGTSAFLRPYNEQFF. Written as DNA, the CDR3 is TGCGCCAGCAGCCACTCCGGGACATCGGCTTTTCTGCGGCCCTACAATGAGCAGTTCTTC.

The gene calls are TRBV12-3 or TRBV12-4 and TRBJ2-1, with 8 bases matching TRBD1. The V segment lost 6 bases and the J segment 2 bases; nucleotides outside the gene matches: 12. The CDR3 runs to 17 residues. The CDR3 region is CASRLWTGSGTYNEQFF. CDR3 coding DNA: TGTGCCAGCAGGTTGTGGACAGGGAGTGGGACCTACAATGAGCAGTTCTTC.

In this sample, this clonotype turned up once. J is TRBJ1-1 and V is TRBV7-9, with a possible D match to TRBD1 (6 bases). The CDR3 has 15 amino acids. Germline lookup yields CDR1 SEHNR and CDR2 FQNEAQ (reference sequence). Between the trimmed V and J ends, which lost 7 bases and 1 base, there was a span of 16 bases. CDR3 in amino acids: CASIHQGTGNTEAFF. CDR3 nucleotide sequence: TGTGCCAGCATCCACCAGGGGACGGGGAACACTGAAGCTTTCTTT.

The V and J genes are TRBV6-2 or TRBV6-3 and TRBJ2-7; D tentatively reads TRBD1 or TRBD2 (6 bases each). The germline V gene has CDR1 MNHEY and CDR2 SVGEGT. Trimming removed 7 bases from V and 0 bases from J, with 16 bases in between. This CDR3 is built from 15 residues. CDR3 bases: TGTGCCAGCACTACCCCAGGAGGGGGCTCCTACGAGCAGTACTTC. Protein product: CASTTPGGGSYEQYF.

The V gene is TRBV20-1, the J gene TRBJ2-5; D assignment may be TRBD1 or TRBD2 (6 bases each). This CDR3 region has 18 residues. Germline V gene data show CDR1 as DFQATT and CDR2 as SNEGSKA (reference sequence). V shed 0 bases and J shed 2 bases, with 22 bases lying between them. For the CDR3, the DNA is TGCAGTGCTAGAGATCCCCGGGGGCTAGAAAAGAAACAAGAGACCCAGTACTTC. Protein product: CSARDPRGLEKKQETQYF.

The chain recombines TRBV27 with TRBJ2-1; 8 bases align to TRBD2. Germline trimming cut 2 bases from V and 3 bases from J; bases unmatched to any gene: 3. Germline CDR1 MNHEY, CDR2 SMNVEV (reference sequence). The CDR3 runs 15 residues. The CDR3 loop reads CASSLSSGDYNEQFF. For the CDR3, the DNA is TGTGCCAGCAGTTTAAGTAGCGGGGACTACAATGAGCAGTTCTTC.

The V gene is TRBV7-6, the J gene TRBJ1-1, with D possibly TRBD1 on 5 matching bases. There are 14 residues in the CDR3. The V and J ends lost 5 bases and 0 bases respectively, with 10 bases between them. Germline V gene sequence: CDR1 SGHVS, CDR2 FNYEAQ. The CDR3 region is CASSVRGMNTEAFF. CDR3 sequence (DNA): TGTGCCAGCAGCGTACGGGGGATGAACACTGAAGCTTTCTTT.

The J gene is TRBJ2-7, the V gene TRBV5-1, with 10 bases lining up with TRBD1. CDR1 is SGHRS, CDR2 YFSETQ, per germline. The CDR3 sequence is 18 residues long. J was trimmed by 2 bases and V by 4 bases; bases with no gene match: 15. CDR3 region: CASSKAGTGAAQTYEQYF. The CDR3 DNA follows: TGCGCCAGCAGCAAAGCCGGGACAGGGGCCGCACAAACCTACGAGCAGTACTTC.